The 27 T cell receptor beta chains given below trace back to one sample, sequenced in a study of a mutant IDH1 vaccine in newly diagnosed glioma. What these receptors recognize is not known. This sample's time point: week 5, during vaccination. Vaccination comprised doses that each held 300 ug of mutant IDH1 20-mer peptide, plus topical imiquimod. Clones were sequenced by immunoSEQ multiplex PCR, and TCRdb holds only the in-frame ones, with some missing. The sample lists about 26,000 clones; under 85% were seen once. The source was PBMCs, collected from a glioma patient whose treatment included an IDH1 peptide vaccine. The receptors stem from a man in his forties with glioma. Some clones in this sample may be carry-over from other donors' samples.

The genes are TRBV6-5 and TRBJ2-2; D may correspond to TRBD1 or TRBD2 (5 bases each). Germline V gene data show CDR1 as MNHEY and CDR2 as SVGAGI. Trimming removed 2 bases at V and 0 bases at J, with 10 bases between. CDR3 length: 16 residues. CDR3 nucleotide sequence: TGTGCCAGCAGTTACGTGGGACCTTCGAACACCGGGGAGCTGTTTTTT. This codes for CASSYVGPSNTGELFF.

In nucleotides, the CDR3 is TGTGCCAGCCAGTTGGAGCAGGGTGGGGCTTTCTTT. Translation: CASQLEQGGAFF. J is TRBJ1-1 and V is TRBV19; the D gene is possibly TRBD1 (5 bases). Trimming took off 9 bases at V and 11 bases at J, with 19 bases between the two ends. From germline, CDR1 is LNHDA and CDR2 SQIVND (reference sequence). The CDR3 totals 12 residues.

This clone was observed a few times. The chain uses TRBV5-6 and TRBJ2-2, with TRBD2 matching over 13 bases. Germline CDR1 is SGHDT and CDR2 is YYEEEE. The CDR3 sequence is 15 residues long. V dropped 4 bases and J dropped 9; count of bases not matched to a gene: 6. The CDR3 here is CASSHGLAGDRELFF. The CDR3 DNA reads TGTGCCAGCAGCCATGGACTAGCGGGGGACCGGGAGCTGTTTTTT.

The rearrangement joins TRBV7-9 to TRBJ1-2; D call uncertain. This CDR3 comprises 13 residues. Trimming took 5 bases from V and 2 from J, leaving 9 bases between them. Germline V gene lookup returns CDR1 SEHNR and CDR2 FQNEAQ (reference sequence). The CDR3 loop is CASSRALNYGYTF. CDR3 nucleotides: TGTGCCAGCAGCCGGGCCTTGAACTATGGCTACACCTTC. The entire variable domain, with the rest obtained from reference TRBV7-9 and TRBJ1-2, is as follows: DTGVSQNPRHKITKRGQNVTFRCDPISEHNRLYWYRQTLGQGPEFLTYFQNEAQLEKSRLLSDRFSAERPKGSFSTLEIQRTEQGDSAMYLCASSRALNYGYTFGSGTRLTVV.

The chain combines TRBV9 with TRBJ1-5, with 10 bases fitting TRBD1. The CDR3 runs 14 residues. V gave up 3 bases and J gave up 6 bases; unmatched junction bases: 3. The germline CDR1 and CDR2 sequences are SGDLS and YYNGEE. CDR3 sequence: CASSGTGGSQPQHF. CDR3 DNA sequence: TGTGCCAGCAGCGGGACAGGGGGTTCTCAGCCCCAGCATTTT.

The CDR3 DNA reads as TGTGCCAGCAGTGCCCCTAGCAGCTCCTACGAGCAGTACTTC. Its protein product is CASSAPSSSYEQYF. V gene TRBV6-1 combines with J gene TRBJ2-7, with TRBD2 as a possible D gene (5 bases). Trimming left V 4 bases short and J 0 bases short, with 10 bases between. Per germline, CDR1 MNHNS and CDR2 SASEGT. CDR3 length equals 14 residues.

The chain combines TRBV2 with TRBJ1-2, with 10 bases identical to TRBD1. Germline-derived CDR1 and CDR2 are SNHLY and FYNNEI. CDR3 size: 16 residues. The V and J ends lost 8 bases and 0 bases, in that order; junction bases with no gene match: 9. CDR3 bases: TGTGCCAGCGGACGACAGGGGGCGGACCCTAACTATGGCTACACCTTC. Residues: CASGRQGADPNYGYTF.

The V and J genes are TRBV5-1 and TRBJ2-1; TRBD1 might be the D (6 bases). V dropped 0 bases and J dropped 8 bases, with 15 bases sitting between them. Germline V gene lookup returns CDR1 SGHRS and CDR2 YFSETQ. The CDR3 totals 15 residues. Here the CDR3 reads CASSLAGVFRDEQFF. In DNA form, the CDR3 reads TGCGCCAGCAGCTTGGCAGGGGTTTTTCGGGATGAGCAGTTCTTC.

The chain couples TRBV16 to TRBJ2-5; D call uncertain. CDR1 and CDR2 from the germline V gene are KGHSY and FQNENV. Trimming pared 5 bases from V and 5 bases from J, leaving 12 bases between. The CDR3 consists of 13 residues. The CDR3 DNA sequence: TGTGCCAGCAGCGCGTCTGGGTGGGAGACCCAGTACTTC. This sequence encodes CASSASGWETQYF.

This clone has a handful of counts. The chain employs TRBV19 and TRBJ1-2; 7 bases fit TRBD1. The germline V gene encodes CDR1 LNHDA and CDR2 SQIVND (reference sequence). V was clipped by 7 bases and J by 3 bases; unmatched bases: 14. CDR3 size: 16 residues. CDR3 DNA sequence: TGTGCCAGTAACCGCCGTCGAAGGGGGCGCGACTATGGCTACACCTTC. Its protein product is CASNRRRRGRDYGYTF.

The CDR3 sequence is CASSPGTSGGFSTDTQYF. As DNA, the CDR3 is TGTGCCAGTAGTCCGGGGACTAGCGGGGGGTTTAGCACAGATACGCAGTATTTT. The chain has TRBV19 and TRBJ2-3; TRBD2 matches at 15 bases. With V trimmed by 5 bases and J by 0 bases, 6 bases remained unmatched. CDR3 length: 18 amino acids. Germline V gives CDR1 LNHDA, CDR2 SQIVND (reference sequence).

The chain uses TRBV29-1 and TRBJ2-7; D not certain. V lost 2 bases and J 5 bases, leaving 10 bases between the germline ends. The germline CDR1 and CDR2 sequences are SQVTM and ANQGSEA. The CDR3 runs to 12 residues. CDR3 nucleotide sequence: TGCAGCGTTGAACCGCGGCGTGACGAGCAGTACTTC. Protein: CSVEPRRDEQYF.

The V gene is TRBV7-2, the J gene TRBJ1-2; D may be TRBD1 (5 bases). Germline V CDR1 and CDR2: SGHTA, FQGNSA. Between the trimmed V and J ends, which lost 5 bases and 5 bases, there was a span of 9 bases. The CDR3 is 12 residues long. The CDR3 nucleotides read TGTGCCAGCAGCGAGGCAGGGTATGGCTACACCTTC. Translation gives CASSEAGYGYTF.

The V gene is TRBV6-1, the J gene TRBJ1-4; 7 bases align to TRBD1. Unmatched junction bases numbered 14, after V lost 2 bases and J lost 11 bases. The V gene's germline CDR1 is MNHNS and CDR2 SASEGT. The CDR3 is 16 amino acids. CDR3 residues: CASSETLTQGDGKLFF. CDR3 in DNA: TGTGCCAGCAGTGAAACGTTAACCCAGGGGGACGGGAAACTGTTTTTT.

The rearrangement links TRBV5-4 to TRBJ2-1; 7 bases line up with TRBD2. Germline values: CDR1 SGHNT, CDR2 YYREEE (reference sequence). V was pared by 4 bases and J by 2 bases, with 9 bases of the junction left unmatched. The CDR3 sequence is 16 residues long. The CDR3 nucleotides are TGTGCCAGCAGCCTCGGGGCGCGGGGGACCTACAATGAGCAGTTCTTC. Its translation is CASSLGARGTYNEQFF. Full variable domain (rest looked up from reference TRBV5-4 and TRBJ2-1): ETGVTQSPTHLIKTRGQQVTLRCSSQSGHNTVSWYQQALGQGPQFIFQYYREEENGRGNFPPRFSGLQFPNYSSELNVNALELDDSALYLCASSLGARGTYNEQFFGPGTRLTVL.

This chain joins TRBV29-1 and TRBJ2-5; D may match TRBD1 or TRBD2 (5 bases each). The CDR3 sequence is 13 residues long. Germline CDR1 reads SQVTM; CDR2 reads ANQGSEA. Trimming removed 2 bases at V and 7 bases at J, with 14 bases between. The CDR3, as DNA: TGCAGCGTTGAATTTGGGACCACCAGGACCCAGTACTTC. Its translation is CSVEFGTTRTQYF.

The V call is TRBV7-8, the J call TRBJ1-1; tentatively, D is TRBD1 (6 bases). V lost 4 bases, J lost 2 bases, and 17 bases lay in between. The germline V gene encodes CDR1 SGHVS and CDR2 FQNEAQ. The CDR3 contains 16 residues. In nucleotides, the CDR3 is TGTGCCAGCAGCTCCTACACCGACAGGCCCAACACTGAAGCTTTCTTT. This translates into CASSSYTDRPNTEAFF.

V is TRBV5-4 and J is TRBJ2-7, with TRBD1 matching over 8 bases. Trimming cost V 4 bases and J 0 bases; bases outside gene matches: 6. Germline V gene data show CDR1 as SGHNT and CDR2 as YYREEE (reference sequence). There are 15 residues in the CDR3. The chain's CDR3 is CASSQLGTGSYEQYF. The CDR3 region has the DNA TGTGCCAGCAGCCAGCTCGGGACAGGCTCCTACGAGCAGTACTTC.

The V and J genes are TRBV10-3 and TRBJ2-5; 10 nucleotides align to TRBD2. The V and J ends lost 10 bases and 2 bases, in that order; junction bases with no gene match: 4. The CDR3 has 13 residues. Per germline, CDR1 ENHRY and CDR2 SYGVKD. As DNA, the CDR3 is TGTGCCACCCAGCGGGGGGGACAAGAGACCCAGTACTTC. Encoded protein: CATQRGGQETQYF.

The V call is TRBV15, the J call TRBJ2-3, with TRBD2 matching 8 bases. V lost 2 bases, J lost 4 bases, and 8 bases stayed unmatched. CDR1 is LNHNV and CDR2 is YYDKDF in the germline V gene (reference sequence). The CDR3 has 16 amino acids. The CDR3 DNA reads TGTGCCACCAGCAGACGGAGCGGGGGCGGCGCAGATACGCAGTATTTT. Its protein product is CATSRRSGGGADTQYF. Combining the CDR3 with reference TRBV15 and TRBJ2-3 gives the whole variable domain DAMVIQNPRYQVTQFGKPVTLSCSQTLNHNVMYWYQQKSSQAPKLLFHYYDKDFNNEADTPDNFQSRRPNTSFCFLDIRSPGLGDTAMYLCATSRRSGGGADTQYFGPGTRLTVL.

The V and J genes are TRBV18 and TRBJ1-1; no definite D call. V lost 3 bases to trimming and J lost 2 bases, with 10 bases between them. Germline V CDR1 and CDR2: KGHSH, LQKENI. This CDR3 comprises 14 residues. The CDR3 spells CASSPIEGNTEAFF. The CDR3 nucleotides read TGTGCCAGCTCACCTATTGAGGGCAACACTGAAGCTTTCTTT.

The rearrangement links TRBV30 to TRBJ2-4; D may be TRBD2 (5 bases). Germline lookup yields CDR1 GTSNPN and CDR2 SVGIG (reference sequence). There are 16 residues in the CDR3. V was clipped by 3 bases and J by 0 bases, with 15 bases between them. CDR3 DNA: TGTGCCTGGAGCCTAGCATGGGGATTAGCCAAAAACATTCAGTACTTC. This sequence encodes CAWSLAWGLAKNIQYF.

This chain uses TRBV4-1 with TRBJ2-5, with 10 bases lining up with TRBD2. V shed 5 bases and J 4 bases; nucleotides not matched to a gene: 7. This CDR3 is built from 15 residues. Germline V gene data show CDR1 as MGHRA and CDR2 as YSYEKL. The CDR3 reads CASSFERGGRETQYF. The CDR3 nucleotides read TGCGCCAGCAGCTTCGAGCGGGGGGGCAGAGAGACCCAGTACTTC.

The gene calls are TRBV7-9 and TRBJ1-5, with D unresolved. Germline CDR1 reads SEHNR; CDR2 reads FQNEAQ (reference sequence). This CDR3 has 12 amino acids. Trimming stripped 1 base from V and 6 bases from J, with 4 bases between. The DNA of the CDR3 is TGTGCCAGCAGCTTAGGAAGTCAGCCCCAGCATTTT. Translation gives CASSLGSQPQHF. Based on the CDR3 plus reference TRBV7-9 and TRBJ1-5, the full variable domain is DTGVSQNPRHKITKRGQNVTFRCDPISEHNRLYWYRQTLGQGPEFLTYFQNEAQLEKSRLLSDRFSAERPKGSFSTLEIQRTEQGDSAMYLCASSLGSQPQHFGDGTRLSIL.

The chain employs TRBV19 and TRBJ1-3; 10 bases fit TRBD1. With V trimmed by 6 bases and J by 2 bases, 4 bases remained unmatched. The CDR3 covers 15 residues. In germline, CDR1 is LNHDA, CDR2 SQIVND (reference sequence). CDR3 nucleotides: TGTGCCAGTAGCGGGACAGGGGTGACTGGAAACACCATATATTTT. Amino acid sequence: CASSGTGVTGNTIYF.

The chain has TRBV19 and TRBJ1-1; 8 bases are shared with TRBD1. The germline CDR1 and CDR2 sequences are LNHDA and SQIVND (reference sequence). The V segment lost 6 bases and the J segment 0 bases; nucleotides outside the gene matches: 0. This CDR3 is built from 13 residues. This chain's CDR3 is CASRDRVNTEAFF. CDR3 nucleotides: TGTGCCAGTAGGGACAGGGTGAACACTGAAGCTTTCTTT.

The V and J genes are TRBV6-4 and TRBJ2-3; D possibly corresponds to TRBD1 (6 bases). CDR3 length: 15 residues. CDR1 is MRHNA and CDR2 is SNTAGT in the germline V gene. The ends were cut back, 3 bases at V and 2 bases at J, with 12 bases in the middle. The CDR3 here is CASSDLWGPTDTQYF. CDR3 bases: TGTGCCAGCAGTGATCTTTGGGGGCCCACAGATACGCAGTATTTT.